One and the same sample provided the 3 T cell receptor beta chains below, sequenced in a study of blood T cell repertoires in COVID-19. The assay was immunoSEQ multiplex PCR, and TCRdb's table has in-frame clones only and misses some. This table has approximately 470,000 clones, around 87% appearing once. Input material: PBMCs or T cells enriched from blood (not recorded which). The receptor set was obtained from a woman aged 18-29 years who had recovered from COVID-19.

The rearrangement links TRBV5-3 to TRBJ1-2; 8 nucleotides align to TRBD1. TRBV5-3 is identified as an open reading frame with a role that is uncertain. This CDR3 spans 18 amino acids. V was clipped by 1 base and J by 5 bases; unmatched bases: 16. The CDR3 nucleotides are TGTGCCAGAAGCTTGCTTTCACCGCGGCTGGACAGGGAATATGGCTACACCTTC. It specifies CARSLLSPRLDREYGYTF.

CDR3 residues: CAWSGGEAGYTF. CDR3 nucleotide sequence: TGTGCCTGGAGTGGGGGGGAGGCGGGCTACACCTTC. V gene TRBV30 combines with J gene TRBJ1-2; D is perhaps TRBD1 (5 bases). CDR1 and CDR2 from the germline V gene are GTSNPN and SVGIG (reference sequence). The CDR3 contains 12 residues. Trimming removed 1 base at V and 8 bases at J, with 11 bases between. Full variable domain (remainder filled in from reference TRBV30 and TRBJ1-2): SQTIHQWPATLVQPVGSPLSLECTVEGTSNPNLYWYRQAAGRGLQLLFYSVGIGQISSEVPQNLSASRPQDRQFILSSKKLLLSDSGFYLCAWSGGEAGYTFGSGTRLTVV.

Only a few counts were recorded for this clone. The chain employs TRBV3-1 (or the pseudogene TRBV3-2) and TRBJ2-7; a possible D gene is TRBD2 (5 bases). The CDR3 spans 14 residues. Trimming cost V 0 bases and J 7 bases, with 13 bases left between them. Germline lookup yields CDR1 LGHDT and CDR2 YNNKEL (reference sequence). CDR3 amino acids: CASSQDPGSGEQYF. The CDR3 region has the DNA TGTGCCAGCAGCCAAGATCCGGGGTCGGGGGAGCAGTACTTC.